The clone carrying this TCR beta chain occurred a few times. Its antigen is unidentified. Trimming took off 1 base at V and 3 bases at J, with 15 bases between the two ends. Germline loops: CDR1 SGHAT, CDR2 FQNNGV. This CDR3 contains 17 residues. Constant-segment-primed 5'RACE gave TCR alpha and TCR beta cDNA libraries with sample barcodes and UMIs. TCRdb redid the calling of the 5' RACE reads with MiXCR, one entry per CDR3 protein. The data show approximately 40,000 distinct CDR3 sequences, about an eighth seen once. These data originate in a study of T-cell memory formation after mild COVID-19. Study summary: There were largely donor-specific TCR clusters. Overall study results and limits: SARS-CoV-2 specificity of second-wave clones peaking day 37 was unconfirmed. The CD4+ clones that contracted clustered mainly within CM and EM, and the CD8+ clones concentrated in EMRA.

The chain has TRBV11-2 and TRBJ1-4; D gene ambiguous. The TCR sequence derives from a man aged 18 to 30 who had mild COVID-19 (a few samples of this study predate the infection). Cell type and time point are not known. The sequenced sample consisted of PBMCs or a T cell subset sorted from them (not recorded which). The CDR3 nucleotides read TGTGCCAGCAGCTTAGTCAACGTGGTTGTGGCTAATGAAAAACTGTTTTTT. Protein: CASSLVNVVVANEKLFF. Variable domain in full (rest from reference TRBV11-2 and TRBJ1-4): EAGVAQSPRYKIIEKRQSVAFWCNPISGHATLYWYQQILGQGPKLLIQFQNNGVVDDSQLPKDRFSAERLKGVDSTLKIQPAKLEDSAVYLCASSLVNVVVANEKLFFGSGTQLSVL.